This TCR beta chain was found in a study of cytomegalovirus exposure and HLA in healthy donors. Study summary: A later analysis reported the same platform for the roughly 120 validation repertoires and the roughly 700 first-cohort repertoires.

The method was immunoSEQ multiplex PCR; TCRdb's version includes in-frame clones alone and lacks a portion of them. The data show approximately 140,000 clones, with about nine tenths seen just once and about 2.8% held by the top ten. General observations from the study: The study designated 150 or so TCR beta chains cytomegalovirus-associated. There were a few CMV-associated chains whose specificity for CMV antigens was confirmed in vitro.

Deletions cut 10 bases from V and 5 bases from J, with 21 bases between. Germline CDR1 reads SNHLY; CDR2 reads FYNNEI. The CDR3 consists of 15 residues. Concerning this clone itself: As yet, its antigen is unknown.

Sequencing input: PBMCs. This receptor was identified in a man aged 18 to 29 in good health and CMV-seronegative. J is TRBJ2-1 and V is TRBV2, with D tentatively TRBD2 (6 bases). The CDR3 bases are TGTGCCATCTCGAAGGGGTCGGGAGTGAACAATGAGCAGTTCTTC. It yields the protein CAISKGSGVNNEQFF.